The entry that follows covers one TCR beta chain sequence. The data were taken from a study of blood T cell repertoires in COVID-19. For the study at large: T cells, B-cell-depleted T cells, or PBMCs provided the cDNA or gDNA that served as material.

This CDR3 spans 17 amino acids. CDR1 and CDR2 (germline): MNHNS, SASEGT. Trimming shortened V by 0 bases and J by 3 bases, and 15 bases separated the two germline ends. Membership in each cohort depended on participant-reported clinical history. Data came from immunoSEQ multiplex PCR; TCRdb stores just in-frame clones and leaves some out. The sample yields approximately 210,000 clones, 81% seen once. Specimen: PBMCs or T cells enriched from blood (not recorded which). The receptor's source is a woman in her forties or fifties with acute COVID-19. The chain has TRBV6-1 and TRBJ2-1; TRBD1 is a possible D gene (5 bases). CDR3 DNA: TGTGCCAGCAGTGAAGCGCCCGGCAGGACATTCTACAATGAGCAGTTCTTC. Residues: CASSEAPGRTFYNEQFF.